The 14 T cell receptor beta chains listed next were all sequenced from one sample in a study of T cell responses to AZD1222 COVID-19 vaccine. Here immunoSEQ multiplex PCR was the method, and the copy in TCRdb shows in-frame clones only, minus some. The data hold approximately 91,000 clones, with approximately 90% observed a single time. The sample here was peripheral blood, taken on day 0 of AZD1222 vaccination. These TCRs come from an adult in good health.

The chain has TRBV5-4 and TRBJ1-2; tentatively, D is TRBD1 (6 bases). This CDR3 is 14 amino acids long. Trimming pared 3 bases from V and 2 bases from J, leaving 11 bases between. The germline V gene encodes CDR1 SGHNT and CDR2 YYREEE (reference sequence). The CDR3 nucleotides read TGTGCCAGCAGCTGGGGTACAGGGAACTATGGCTACACCTTC. Translating it yields CASSWGTGNYGYTF.

V is TRBV7-8 and J is TRBJ2-2; the D gene is possibly TRBD2 (6 bases). The CDR3 spans 16 residues. Germline lookup yields CDR1 SGHVS and CDR2 FQNEAQ. The V end lost 6 bases, the J end lost 0 bases, and 14 bases lay between the germline ends. The CDR3 spells CASSRAGSANTGELFF. The DNA of the CDR3 is TGTGCCAGCAGTCGGGCGGGGTCCGCGAACACCGGGGAGCTGTTTTTT.

This chain connects TRBV2 to TRBJ1-2; no definite D call. The CDR3 consists of 15 residues. Germline assignment: CDR1 SNHLY and CDR2 FYNNEI. Trimming removed 3 bases at V and 4 bases at J, with 15 bases between. CDR3 in amino acids: CASSESRTPIYGYTF. Here the CDR3 DNA reads TGTGCCAGCAGTGAGAGCAGGACCCCGATCTATGGCTACACCTTC.

This chain uses TRBV27 with TRBJ1-5, with a tentative D call TRBD1 (5 bases). Germline loops: CDR1 MNHEY, CDR2 SMNVEV (reference sequence). With 3 bases removed from V and 2 bases from J, the gap between germline ends came to 8 bases. This CDR3 comprises 14 residues. The CDR3: CASSFQGGNQPQHF. The CDR3 region has the DNA TGTGCCAGCAGTTTCCAGGGAGGCAATCAGCCCCAGCATTTT.

The gene calls are TRBV6-1 and TRBJ1-5, with a possible D match to TRBD1 (5 bases). The germline gives CDR1 MNHNS, CDR2 SASEGT. This CDR3 is built from 17 residues. V lost 0 bases, J lost 0 bases, and 12 bases lay in between. For the CDR3, the DNA is TGTGCCAGCAGTGAAGCGCTTCAGGGTAGTAGCAATCAGCCCCAGCATTTT. Protein sequence: CASSEALQGSSNQPQHF.

CDR3 nucleotides: TGTGCCAGCAGCCGACCGAGACTCCTTAAGGCCCAGCATTTT. Protein: CASSRPRLLKAQHF. The chain joins TRBV11-3 to TRBJ1-5; D not resolved. Trimming removed 5 bases at V and 11 bases at J, with 19 bases between. The CDR3 has 14 amino acids. The germline V gene encodes CDR1 SGHNT and CDR2 YENEEA.

V and J are TRBV11-2 and TRBJ2-1; D is perhaps TRBD2 (5 bases). The CDR3 contains 15 residues. Germline CDR1 is SGHAT and CDR2 is FQNNGV. V lost 5 bases and J 8 bases, leaving 19 bases between the germline ends. As DNA, the CDR3 is TGTGCCAGCAGCCGGAGCGGACTCCTGACGGATGAGCAGTTCTTC. This sequence encodes CASSRSGLLTDEQFF.

V is TRBV5-5 and J is TRBJ1-2; 8 nucleotides match TRBD1. CDR1 and CDR2 from the germline V gene are SGHKS and YYEKEE (reference sequence). The junction had 2 bases not matched to a gene; V was cut back by 3 bases and J by 7 bases. The length of the CDR3 is 12 residues. The CDR3 is CASSSGGGGYTF. The CDR3 coding sequence is TGTGCCAGCAGCTCAGGGGGCGGTGGCTACACCTTC.

The sample holds one count of this clone. The V gene is TRBV27, the J gene TRBJ2-3; TRBD1 agrees at 9 bases. The CDR3 is 14 amino acids. The J segment lost 3 bases and the V segment lost 8 bases, leaving 6 bases of the junction unmatched. The germline gives CDR1 MNHEY, CDR2 SMNVEV (reference sequence). CDR3 nucleotides: TGTGCCAGCCGGTGGGACAGGGTTACAGATACGCAGTATTTT. Its translation is CASRWDRVTDTQYF.

The chain combines TRBV29-1 with TRBJ1-1; the D gene is possibly TRBD1 (6 bases). V was pared by 4 bases and J by 0 bases, with 9 bases between. The CDR3 is made up of 13 amino acids. The germline gives CDR1 SQVTM, CDR2 ANQGSEA. The CDR3, as DNA: TGCAGCGTTGTACAGGGCCTGAACACTGAAGCTTTCTTT. Its protein is CSVVQGLNTEAFF.

The sample holds a few counts of this clone. The rearrangement joins TRBV12-2 to TRBJ2-2; TRBD1 is the table's D call and was not checked against the DNA. TRBV12-2 is a recognized pseudogene. There are 15 residues in the CDR3. This CDR3 reads CASRLVATRTGELFF. The CDR3 region has the DNA TGTGCAAGTCGCTTAGTGGCAACAAGAACCGGGGAGCTGTTTTTT.

The rearrangement joins TRBV5-1 to TRBJ2-7; 8 bases are shared with TRBD1. The length of the CDR3 is 15 residues. Germline V lookup: CDR1 SGHRS, CDR2 YFSETQ. The V and J ends lost 4 bases and 7 bases, in that order; junction bases with no gene match: 13. This CDR3 reads CASSLVYDRGREQYF. The CDR3 DNA reads as TGCGCCAGCAGCCTGGTATACGACAGGGGTAGAGAGCAGTACTTC.

This clone has just a few counts. The V gene is TRBV12-3 or TRBV12-4, the J gene TRBJ1-6; no definite D call. This CDR3 region has 13 residues. V was trimmed by 6 bases and J by 1 base, leaving 4 bases between them. DNA of the CDR3: TGTGCCAGCAGGGTTTCCTATAATTCACCCCTCCACTTT. This sequence encodes CASRVSYNSPLHF.

The chain has TRBV3-1 (or the pseudogene TRBV3-2) and TRBJ2-7, with D perhaps matching TRBD1 (5 bases). The length of the CDR3 is 14 residues. The germline CDR1 and CDR2 sequences are LGHDT and YNNKEL (reference sequence). V lost 5 bases to trimming and J lost 1 base, with 12 bases between them. This CDR3 is CASSSTGDSYEQYF. The CDR3 DNA follows: TGTGCCAGCAGCTCCACAGGAGATTCCTACGAGCAGTACTTC.